The 14 T cell receptor beta chains below all came from one sample that was sequenced in a study of T cell repertoires in cytomegalovirus infection. These TCRs' antigens remain unknown. Each CDR3 protein gets one entry after TCRdb re-called the reads with MiXCR. The sample includes 300,000 to 400,000 distinct CDR3 sequences, 20% to 25% of them seen just once. The input for sequencing was cultured PBMCs, taken from culture after CMV antigen stimulation. These TCRs come from a human donor in good health (CMV status not recorded). Some clones in this sample may be carry-over from other donors' samples.

This sequence joins TRBV12-3 or TRBV12-4 and TRBJ1-6; D uncertain. With 4 bases removed from V and 10 bases from J, the gap between germline ends came to 11 bases. The CDR3 is 13 amino acids. DNA of the CDR3: TGTGCCAGCAGTTACCGAGAGAACTCACCCCTCCACTTT. The encoded protein is CASSYRENSPLHF.

This chain connects TRBV27 to TRBJ1-5; D is uncertain. CDR3 size: 14 residues. CDR1 is MNHEY and CDR2 is SMNVEV in the germline V gene (reference sequence). V was pared by 5 bases and J by 3 bases, with 11 bases between. CDR3 in DNA: TGTGCCAGCAGTCTCCACGATCCCAATCAGCCCCAGCATTTT. Amino acid sequence: CASSLHDPNQPQHF.

This clonotype occurred a few times. V and J are TRBV6-1 and TRBJ2-3, with 12 positions matching TRBD2. Losses at the gene ends were 7 bases for V and 4 bases for J; bases not matched to a gene: 6. The CDR3 has 15 amino acids. Germline values: CDR1 MNHNS, CDR2 SASEGT. CDR3 nucleotide sequence: TGTGCCAGCACTTCTAGCGGGAGGGCATCAGATACGCAGTATTTT. This translates into CASTSSGRASDTQYF.

This clonotype was detected a few times. V and J are TRBV7-2 and TRBJ2-2; D not resolved. Trimming cost V 3 bases and J 7 bases, with 6 bases left between them. Per the germline V gene, CDR1 is SGHTA and CDR2 is FQGNSA. The CDR3 contains 12 residues. The CDR3 protein is CASSFSVGELFF. Here the CDR3 DNA reads TGTGCCAGCAGCTTTTCAGTCGGGGAGCTGTTTTTT.

This clonotype was counted a single time. The CDR3 sequence: CSASRLAGGSYEQYF. The CDR3 DNA follows: TGCAGTGCTAGTAGGCTAGCGGGTGGGTCCTACGAGCAGTACTTC. V is TRBV20-1 and J is TRBJ2-7; 8 bases line up with TRBD2. J lost 1 base, V lost 3 bases, and 8 bases had no gene match. The CDR3 is made up of 15 amino acids. Germline CDR1 reads DFQATT; CDR2 reads SNEGSKA (reference sequence).

This clonotype came up a few times. The J gene is TRBJ1-2, the V gene TRBV6-1; D is unresolved. CDR1 is MNHNS, CDR2 SASEGT, per germline. The CDR3 is 14 amino acids. Between the trimmed V and J ends, which lost 0 bases and 3 bases, there was a span of 8 bases. This CDR3 reads CASSEALGYYGYTF. The CDR3 coding sequence is TGTGCCAGCAGTGAAGCGCTCGGGTACTATGGCTACACCTTC.

This clonotype was counted a few times. The chain links TRBV7-4 to TRBJ2-2; TRBD2 agrees at 9 bases. This CDR3 comprises 14 residues. CDR1 and CDR2 from the germline V gene are SGHVT and SQSDAQ. V trimming: 3 bases; J trimming: 10 bases; junction bases outside the gene matches: 6. The CDR3 region is CASSFGGRDEELFF. In DNA, the CDR3 is TGTGCCAGCAGCTTCGGCGGGAGGGACGAGGAGCTGTTTTTT.

The rearrangement links TRBV7-3 to TRBJ2-2, with TRBD2 identical over 10 bases. Trimming cost V 2 bases and J 6 bases; bases outside gene matches: 6. The CDR3 consists of 16 residues. Germline V gives CDR1 SGHTA, CDR2 FQGTGA. CDR3 in DNA: TGTGCCAGCAGCTTATCACTAGCGGGAACTGCCGGGGAGCTGTTTTTT. Protein product: CASSLSLAGTAGELFF.

V is TRBV12-3 or TRBV12-4 and J is TRBJ1-2; weak D call: TRBD1 (5 bases). The CDR3 loop spans 15 amino acids. Trimming removed 8 bases at V and 3 bases at J, with 19 bases between. This CDR3 reads CASSRTGRVDYGYTF. The CDR3 bases are TGTGCCAGCTCACGAACCGGCAGGGTCGACTATGGCTACACCTTC.

The chain joins TRBV5-1 to TRBJ1-2; D perhaps matches TRBD1 (6 bases). From germline, CDR1 is SGHRS and CDR2 YFSETQ. V was pared by 2 bases and J by 3 bases, with 17 bases between. The CDR3 is 16 amino acids. The CDR3 region is CASSFTPGHPYYGYTF. CDR3 DNA sequence: TGCGCCAGCAGCTTTACGCCGGGACACCCTTACTATGGCTACACCTTC.

This clonotype was counted ten times or more. This chain joins TRBV20-1 and TRBJ1-2; TRBD1 is a possible D gene (6 bases). The CDR3 contains 17 residues. Looked up from germline, CDR1 is DFQATT and CDR2 is SNEGSKA (reference sequence). Trimming took 3 bases from V and 0 from J, leaving 20 bases between them. In DNA, the CDR3 is TGCAGTGCTAGTGTAAGGGGCAGGGGCGTTTCTAACTATGGCTACACCTTC. Its translation is CSASVRGRGVSNYGYTF.

This chain connects TRBV7-8 to TRBJ1-5; 10 nucleotides match TRBD1. The germline CDR1 and CDR2 sequences are SGHVS and FQNEAQ. With 2 bases clipped from V and 0 bases from J, the junction kept 7 bases outside the gene matches. The CDR3 is made up of 18 amino acids. The DNA of the CDR3 is TGTGCCAGCAGCTTACTTTGGGACAGGGGTTATAGCAATCAGCCCCAGCATTTT. Translated, it gives CASSLLWDRGYSNQPQHF.

The chain has TRBV12-3 or TRBV12-4 and TRBJ2-1; D remains ambiguous. This CDR3 region has 14 residues. V dropped 2 bases and J dropped 3 bases, with 8 bases sitting between them. The CDR3 sequence: CASSLTANYNEQFF. Here the CDR3 DNA reads TGTGCCAGCAGTTTAACGGCCAACTACAATGAGCAGTTCTTC.

This clonotype was observed many times. CDR3 residues: CSARVGPGGHNEQFF. The CDR3 DNA reads TGCAGTGCTAGAGTGGGGCCAGGGGGACACAATGAGCAGTTCTTC. The chain carries TRBV20-1 and TRBJ2-1, with 7 nucleotides matching TRBD1. There are 15 residues in the CDR3. J lost 5 bases, V lost 1 base, and 8 bases had no gene match. CDR1 and CDR2 (germline): DFQATT, SNEGSKA (reference sequence).